Each of the 2 T cell receptor beta chains below was sequenced from the same sample in a study of Ad26.COV2.S vaccination and SARS-CoV-2 variants. This sample's treatment: around 19 received Ad26.COV2.S at low or high dose, single or two shots; 5 received placebo; per-sample allocation not given. Each sample was drawn 63 days after the first injection (of vaccine or placebo). Sequencing used immunoSEQ multiplex PCR; TCRdb keeps in-frame clones, though not all of them. This sample has about 390,000 clones, with around 92% found just once. The specimen was peripheral blood, collected in a trial of Ad26.COV2.S vaccine versus placebo. These receptors originate from a person aged 18-60 years who received the Ad26.COV2.S COVID-19 vaccine or a placebo.

The V call is TRBV5-6, the J call TRBJ2-7, with D uncertain. The V and J ends lost 1 base and 5 bases respectively, with 13 bases between them. Germline CDR1 reads SGHDT; CDR2 reads YYEEEE. The CDR3 contains 14 residues. This CDR3 reads CASSLSRWADEQYF. In DNA, the CDR3 is TGTGCCAGCAGCTTGAGCCGGTGGGCCGACGAGCAGTACTTC.

V usage is TRBV27 and J usage is TRBJ1-2; no clear D. The germline CDR1 and CDR2 sequences are MNHEY and SMNVEV (reference sequence). V lost 3 bases and J lost 5, with 7 bases in between. This CDR3 has 12 amino acids. The CDR3 region has the DNA TGTGCCAGCAGTTTTCGGGGTTATGGCTACACCTTC. Its protein is CASSFRGYGYTF.